These 22 T cell receptor beta chains were sequenced from one sample in a study of cytomegalovirus exposure and HLA in healthy donors. The PCR contained 60 Vbeta and 13 Jbeta primers. The method was immunoSEQ multiplex PCR; TCRdb's version includes in-frame clones alone and lacks a portion of them. The data contain about 250,000 clones, around two thirds of them singletons. The material sequenced was PBMCs. These TCRs come from a female donor in good health and CMV-seronegative.

V and J are TRBV7-8 and TRBJ1-2, with a tentative D call TRBD1 (5 bases). Trimming took off 7 bases at V and 7 bases at J, with 13 bases between the two ends. Germline CDR1 and CDR2: SGHVS and FQNEAQ. The CDR3 loop spans 12 amino acids. The DNA for the CDR3 is TGTGCCAGCACCAGTGGGACTTCTGGCTACACCTTC. It yields the protein CASTSGTSGYTF.

The chain has TRBV5-1 and TRBJ2-7, with 11 bases aligning to TRBD1. Looked up from germline, CDR1 is SGHRS and CDR2 is YFSETQ. The CDR3 has 13 amino acids. V was pared by 6 bases and J by 5 bases, with 4 bases of the junction left unmatched. Here the CDR3 reads CASMGTGGHEQYF. In nucleotides, the CDR3 is TGCGCCAGCATGGGGACAGGGGGTCACGAGCAGTACTTC.

The rearrangement uses TRBV5-4 and TRBJ2-5; perhaps TRBD1 as D (6 bases). Germline V gives CDR1 SGHNT, CDR2 YYREEE (reference sequence). The length of the CDR3 is 12 residues. V was cut by 5 bases and J by 3 bases, with 8 bases left in between. Here the CDR3 DNA reads TGTGCCAGCAGACAGGGAGAAGAGACCCAGTACTTC. Translated: CASRQGEETQYF.

The rearrangement links TRBV7-9 to TRBJ2-3; 12 bases agree with TRBD1. This CDR3 has 19 amino acids. V lost 5 bases and J lost 4; bases outside the gene matches: 16. From germline, CDR1 is SEHNR and CDR2 FQNEAQ (reference sequence). The DNA of the CDR3 is TGTGCCAGCAGCGTGACCTGGGACAGGGGGCGCCCGGGGGCAGATACGCAGTATTTT. This encodes CASSVTWDRGRPGADTQYF.

The table lists this clone with a few counts. The V and J genes are TRBV5-1 and TRBJ1-1, with D perhaps matching TRBD1 (6 bases). Germline CDR1 reads SGHRS; CDR2 reads YFSETQ. The CDR3 contains 13 residues. The ends were cut back, 0 bases at V and 11 bases at J, with 14 bases in the middle. CDR3 loop: CASSLVVGGLAFF. As DNA, the CDR3 is TGCGCCAGCAGCTTGGTGGTCGGGGGGCTTGCTTTCTTT.

This chain links TRBV6-1 with TRBJ2-7; 9 bases agree with TRBD1. Germline CDR1 reads MNHNS; CDR2 reads SASEGT. With V trimmed by 8 bases and J by 2 bases, 7 bases remained unmatched. There are 14 residues in the CDR3. The CDR3 spells CASRDRGTPYEQYF. The CDR3 nucleotides read TGTGCCAGCCGAGACAGGGGGACACCCTACGAGCAGTACTTC.

V usage is TRBV27 and J usage is TRBJ1-1; 7 positions agree with TRBD1. J lost 4 bases, V lost 3 bases, and 5 bases had no gene match. The CDR3 runs to 14 residues. Germline values: CDR1 MNHEY, CDR2 SMNVEV (reference sequence). CDR3 sequence: CASSLTSGGTEAFF. In DNA, the CDR3 is TGTGCCAGCAGTTTGACCTCAGGGGGCACTGAAGCTTTCTTT.

V usage is TRBV7-9 and J usage is TRBJ1-1; D gene uncertain. The germline V gene has CDR1 SEHNR and CDR2 FQNEAQ (reference sequence). This CDR3 contains 15 residues. With 3 bases removed from V and 5 bases from J, the gap between germline ends came to 16 bases. The CDR3 coding sequence is TGTGCCAGCAGCTTGTCATACAGCCCCGAAACTGAAGCTTTCTTT. Translated, it gives CASSLSYSPETEAFF.

This clone was detected a few times. CDR3 amino acids: CASSLVQGSYEQYF. In DNA, the CDR3 is TGCGCCAGCAGCTTGGTCCAGGGTTCCTACGAGCAGTACTTC. This rearrangement joins TRBV5-1 to TRBJ2-5; weak D call: TRBD1 (5 bases). The J call may be wrong; the DNA end is better matched by TRBJ2-7. The CDR3 spans 14 residues. CDR1 and CDR2 (germline): SGHRS, YFSETQ.

This chain joins TRBV7-9 and TRBJ2-2; D remains ambiguous. Trimming removed 4 bases at V and 1 base at J, with 13 bases between. This CDR3 has 16 amino acids. Looked up from germline, CDR1 is SEHNR and CDR2 is FQNEAQ (reference sequence). The CDR3 DNA reads as TGTGCCAGCAGCTCCGTCTCGGCGGTGAACACCGGGGAGCTGTTTTTT. Protein product: CASSSVSAVNTGELFF. The whole variable domain, filled in from reference TRBV7-9 and TRBJ2-2, reads DTGVSQNPRHKITKRGQNVTFRCDPISEHNRLYWYRQTLGQGPEFLTYFQNEAQLEKSRLLSDRFSAERPKGSFSTLEIQRTEQGDSAMYLCASSSVSAVNTGELFFGEGSRLTVL.

The chain carries TRBV27 and TRBJ2-1; TRBD2 might be the D (5 bases). The V gene lost 3 bases and the J gene lost 9 bases, with 12 bases spanning the gap. The CDR3 is 13 residues long. The germline CDR1 and CDR2 sequences are MNHEY and SMNVEV (reference sequence). CDR3 nucleotides: TGTGCCAGCAGTTTGGGAGCTGGGGTTGAGCAGTTCTTC. Protein product: CASSLGAGVEQFF.

V and J are TRBV23-1 and TRBJ1-5, with D possibly matching TRBD1 (5 bases). TRBV23-1 is sorted into the ORF group, with uncertain function. This CDR3 has 16 residues. Trimming pared 8 bases from V and 0 bases from J, leaving 17 bases between. The CDR3 reads CASGASRIFSNQPQHF. CDR3 coding DNA: TGCGCCAGCGGGGCATCCAGAATATTTAGCAATCAGCCCCAGCATTTT.

The V and J genes are TRBV11-2 and TRBJ2-2; TRBD2 matches 7 bases. The CDR3 runs 14 residues. Germline CDR1 is SGHAT and CDR2 is FQNNGV. After removal of 6 bases from V and 5 bases from J, the junction contained 6 bases not matched to a gene. In DNA, the CDR3 is TGTGCCAGCAGACATCTGCGGGGGACCGGGGAGCTGTTTTTT. This encodes CASRHLRGTGELFF.

The CDR3 sequence is CAGSEGTSALNEQFF. The CDR3 DNA reads as TGTGCCGGGTCCGAGGGGACTAGCGCGCTAAATGAGCAGTTCTTC. This chain joins TRBV7-9 and TRBJ2-1; TRBD2 matches 10 bases. CDR1 SEHNR and CDR2 FQNEAQ come from the germline V gene (reference sequence). The CDR3 is 15 amino acids. V lost 11 bases to trimming and J lost 7 bases; unmatched junction nucleotides: 14.

This chain connects TRBV6-5 to TRBJ1-5; a possible D gene is TRBD1 (5 bases). Germline V gene data show CDR1 as MNHEY and CDR2 as SVGAGI. V gave up 6 bases and J gave up 7 bases, with 13 bases separating them. The CDR3 has 13 amino acids. Here the CDR3 reads CASRRQGGQPQHF. In nucleotides, the CDR3 is TGTGCCAGCAGGAGGCAGGGTGGACAGCCCCAGCATTTT.

The CDR3 sequence is CASSLESAVSTDTQYF. The CDR3 DNA reads as TGTGCCAGCAGTTTAGAGTCAGCGGTGAGCACAGATACGCAGTATTTT. The rearrangement joins TRBV27 to TRBJ2-3; possibly TRBD2 for D (5 bases). Germline CDR1 MNHEY, CDR2 SMNVEV (reference sequence). Trimming took 2 bases from V and 0 from J, leaving 12 bases between them. The CDR3 has 16 amino acids.

The chain links TRBV30 to TRBJ1-5; TRBD1 is a possible D gene (5 bases). From germline, CDR1 is GTSNPN and CDR2 SVGIG (reference sequence). The germline V and J ends were trimmed by 3 bases and 4 bases, with 19 bases remaining between them. CDR3 length: 16 residues. CDR3 loop: CAWRPTAIGVNQPQHF. The CDR3 coding sequence is TGTGCCTGGAGACCAACCGCTATAGGGGTAAATCAGCCCCAGCATTTT.

V usage is TRBV5-1 and J usage is TRBJ1-4; 7 nucleotides line up with TRBD1. The CDR3 spans 16 residues. CDR1 SGHRS and CDR2 YFSETQ come from the germline V gene. Germline trimming cut 0 bases from V and 8 bases from J; bases unmatched to any gene: 10. The CDR3 sequence is CASSLAESGGREKLFF. In DNA form, the CDR3 reads TGCGCCAGCAGCTTGGCCGAGTCAGGGGGACGGGAAAAACTGTTTTTT. Supplemented by reference TRBV5-1 and TRBJ1-4, the full variable domain reads KAGVTQTPRYLIKTRGQQVTLSCSPISGHRSVSWYQQTPGQGLQFLFEYFSETQRNKGNFPGRFSGRQFSNSRSEMNVSTLELGDSALYLCASSLAESGGREKLFFGSGTQLSVL.

The gene calls are TRBV5-6 and TRBJ2-3; D possibly corresponds to TRBD2 (6 bases). Germline V gives CDR1 SGHDT, CDR2 YYEEEE. This CDR3 spans 16 amino acids. V dropped 0 bases and J dropped 3 bases, with 14 bases sitting between them. This CDR3 reads CASSLAVKGGTDTQYF. CDR3 sequence (DNA): TGTGCCAGCAGCTTGGCCGTAAAGGGAGGAACAGATACGCAGTATTTT. Combining the CDR3 with reference TRBV5-6 and TRBJ2-3 gives the whole variable domain DAGVTQSPTHLIKTRGQQVTLRCSPKSGHDTVSWYQQALGQGPQFIFQYYEEEERQRGNFPDRFSGHQFPNYSSELNVNALLLGDSALYLCASSLAVKGGTDTQYFGPGTRLTVL.

The J gene is TRBJ2-4, the V gene TRBV2; TRBD2 aligns across 7 bases. The J call may not be correct, given that the DNA end is closer to TRBJ2-1. CDR1 and CDR2 (germline): SNHLY, FYNNEI. This CDR3 is built from 16 residues. The CDR3 loop is CASSEMVGRAKNIQFF. In DNA, the CDR3 is TGTGCCAGCAGTGAAATGGTAGGGAGGGCCAAAAACATTCAGTTCTTC.

The chain carries TRBV11-2 and TRBJ2-3, with 13 bases identical to TRBD2. V was pared by 4 bases and J by 4 bases, with 5 bases of the junction left unmatched. The CDR3 has 16 amino acids. Per germline, CDR1 SGHAT and CDR2 FQNNGV. CDR3 residues: CASSWTSGSHADTQYF. Here the CDR3 DNA reads TGTGCCAGCAGCTGGACTAGCGGGAGCCATGCAGATACGCAGTATTTT.

The chain joins TRBV6-1 to TRBJ1-5; tentative D call: TRBD1 (5 bases). The germline CDR1 and CDR2 sequences are MNHNS and SASEGT. The CDR3 contains 15 residues. The germline V and J ends were trimmed by 7 bases and 0 bases, with 13 bases remaining between them. The CDR3 coding sequence is TGTGCCAGCAATACCAGGGCCCCTAGCAATCAGCCCCAGCATTTT. Translating gives CASNTRAPSNQPQHF.